Listed here is a single T cell receptor (beta chain). The assay was immunoSEQ multiplex PCR, and TCRdb's table has in-frame clones only and misses some. The data contain roughly 330,000 clones, around 82% of them singletons. This CDR3 has 15 residues. V lost 0 bases and J lost 6, with 15 bases in between. From germline, CDR1 is SGDLS and CDR2 YYNGEE. This entry belongs to a study of blood T cell repertoires in COVID-19. Looking at the study overall: Whether acute or convalescent, the COVID-19 samples came from the United States, Italy and Spain. Sources were T cells, B-cell-depleted T cells, or PBMCs; the material itself was cDNA or gDNA.

The chain recombines TRBV9 with TRBJ2-5; D perhaps matches TRBD1 (6 bases). The receptor was isolated from a woman in her 50s with acute or convalescent COVID-19. The sample taken for sequencing was peripheral blood. The CDR3, as DNA: TGTGCCAGCAGCGTAGCTGGGGACATGGTCCAGACCCAGTACTTC. It translates to CASSVAGDMVQTQYF.